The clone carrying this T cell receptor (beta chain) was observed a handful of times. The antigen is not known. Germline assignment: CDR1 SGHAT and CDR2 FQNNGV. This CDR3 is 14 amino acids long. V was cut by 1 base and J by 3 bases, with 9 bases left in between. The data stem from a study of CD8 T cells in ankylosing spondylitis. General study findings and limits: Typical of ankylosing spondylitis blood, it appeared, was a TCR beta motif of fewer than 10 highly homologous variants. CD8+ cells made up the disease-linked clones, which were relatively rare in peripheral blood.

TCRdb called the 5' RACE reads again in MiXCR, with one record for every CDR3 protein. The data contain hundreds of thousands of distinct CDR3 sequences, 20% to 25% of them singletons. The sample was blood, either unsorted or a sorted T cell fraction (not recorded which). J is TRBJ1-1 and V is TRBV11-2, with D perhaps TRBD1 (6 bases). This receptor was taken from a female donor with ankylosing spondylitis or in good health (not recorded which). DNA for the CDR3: TGTGCCAGCAGCTTAGGACAGGCCCACACTGAAGCTTTCTTT. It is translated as CASSLGQAHTEAFF.